The 30 T cell receptor beta chains in this list originate from one sample, sequenced in a study of cytomegalovirus exposure and HLA in healthy donors. PCR primers comprised 60 Vbeta and 13 Jbeta primers. Assay used: immunoSEQ multiplex PCR; TCRdb lists only in-frame clones, some missing. The repertoire includes some 200,000 clones, under 70% of them detected once, and 2.6% sits in the top ten. Sample: PBMCs. The receptors come from a man between 35 and 55 years old in good health and CMV-seropositive.

This chain joins TRBV9 and TRBJ2-1, with a possible D match to TRBD1 (8 bases). This CDR3 comprises 17 residues. CDR1 and CDR2 from the germline V gene are SGDLS and YYNGEE. Trimming pared 3 bases from V and 8 bases from J, leaving 24 bases between. The CDR3: CASSAWGGTGIGDEQFF. The DNA of the CDR3 is TGTGCCAGCAGCGCCTGGGGGGGGACAGGAATTGGCGATGAGCAGTTCTTC.

The sample holds a few counts of this clone. The rearrangement uses TRBV29-1 and TRBJ2-5; no clear D gene. The CDR3 length is 15 residues. V was trimmed by 1 base and J by 4 bases, leaving 16 bases between them. Germline V gene lookup returns CDR1 SQVTM and CDR2 ANQGSEA. CDR3 residues: CSVEVESAARETQYF. CDR3 nucleotides: TGCAGCGTTGAAGTCGAAAGCGCAGCTCGAGAGACCCAGTACTTC. Based on the CDR3 plus reference TRBV29-1 and TRBJ2-5, the full variable domain is SAVISQKPSRDICQRGTSLTIQCQVDSQVTMMFWYRQQPGQSLTLIATANQGSEATYESGFVIDKFPISRPNLTFSTLTVSNMSPEDSSIYLCSVEVESAARETQYFGPGTRLLVL.

The rearrangement uses TRBV10-3 and TRBJ1-2, with D possibly TRBD1 on 6 matching bases. The germline gives CDR1 ENHRY, CDR2 SYGVKD. V lost 4 bases to trimming and J lost 0 bases, with 9 bases between them. CDR3 length: 14 amino acids. CDR3 sequence (DNA): TGTGCCATCAGTGCGGACAGAGCTAACTATGGCTACACCTTC. This translates into CAISADRANYGYTF.

This clone is a singleton in its sample. The gene calls are TRBV2 and TRBJ2-3, with 10 bases fitting TRBD1. CDR3 length: 15 amino acids. The V gene end was trimmed by 5 bases and the J gene end by 3 bases; junction bases not matched to a gene: 5. Germline CDR1 is SNHLY and CDR2 is FYNNEI. This chain's CDR3 is CASSLRQGATDTQYF. The CDR3 DNA reads as TGTGCCAGCAGTTTGAGACAGGGGGCGACAGATACGCAGTATTTT.

The chain couples TRBV4-1 to TRBJ2-5; D is unclear. The CDR3 totals 15 residues. Germline lookup yields CDR1 MGHRA and CDR2 YSYEKL. Trimming pared 1 base from V and 5 bases from J, leaving 14 bases between. CDR3 coding DNA: TGCGCCAGCAGCCAAGTCCCGAACCCTCAGGAGACCCAGTACTTC. Translating gives CASSQVPNPQETQYF.

The table lists this clone with a count of one. One junction end does not reproduce the germline sequence, and a read error may be involved. Other DNA sequences within the sample encode an identical CDR3. The chain carries TRBV5-1 and TRBJ1-2; D is perhaps TRBD1 (5 bases). The CDR3 runs to 13 residues. Germline CDR1 SGHRS, CDR2 YFSETQ. The CDR3 sequence is CASSSGGTDGYTF. For the CDR3, the DNA is TGCGCCAGCAGCTCGGGGGGGACGGATGGTTACACCTTC.

The rearrangement joins TRBV5-6 to TRBJ1-2, with D possibly matching TRBD1 (5 bases). The V end was cut by 4 bases, the J end by 5 bases, with 12 bases between. The CDR3 totals 13 residues. Per germline, CDR1 SGHDT and CDR2 YYEEEE. The CDR3 loop reads CASSRQSEYGYTF. For the CDR3, the DNA is TGTGCCAGCAGCCGACAGAGCGAATATGGCTACACCTTC.

The chain recombines TRBV4-1 with TRBJ1-5; no clear D. Germline V lookup: CDR1 MGHRA, CDR2 YSYEKL. The CDR3 extends over 13 amino acids. V lost 0 bases and J lost 9, with 9 bases in between. The CDR3, as DNA: TGCGCCAGCAGCCAAGACGGGGTAGGGCCCCAGCATTTT. It yields the protein CASSQDGVGPQHF.

J is TRBJ2-7 and V is TRBV18, with D possibly TRBD1 on 7 matching bases. CDR3 length equals 15 residues. The germline V gene has CDR1 KGHSH and CDR2 LQKENI. The V end was cut by 3 bases, the J end by 5 bases, with 17 bases between. The DNA for the CDR3 is TGTGCCAGCTCACCCCGGACAGGCGGAGGGGACGAGCAGTACTTC. Its translation is CASSPRTGGGDEQYF.

The chain is built from TRBV16 and TRBJ2-7; 9 bases map to TRBD1. Trimming removed 1 base from V and 4 bases from J; junction bases left unmatched: 5. Germline assignment: CDR1 KGHSY and CDR2 FQNENV. The CDR3 is 15 amino acids. CDR3 in amino acids: CASSQYGQGSYEQYF. The CDR3 DNA reads as TGTGCCAGCAGCCAATACGGACAGGGGTCGTACGAGCAGTACTTC.

The V and J genes are TRBV29-1 and TRBJ1-1; perhaps TRBD1 as D (6 bases). Germline V gene data show CDR1 as SQVTM and CDR2 as ANQGSEA. Trimming pared 7 bases from V and 1 base from J, leaving 13 bases between. The CDR3 consists of 13 residues. The CDR3 DNA reads as TGCAGCGCCGCGGGAGGGGGGAACACTGAAGCTTTCTTT. This encodes CSAAGGGNTEAFF.

Notes on this clone: The junction shows a germline mismatch at one end, possibly a read error. The chain recombines TRBV7-9 with TRBJ1-2; weak D call: TRBD1 (6 bases). From germline, CDR1 is SEHNR and CDR2 FQNEAQ (reference sequence). This CDR3 spans 19 amino acids. Written as DNA, the CDR3 is TGTTCCAGCAGCTTACCCCACCGGGACATCCTAGCCCCCCTAAGATGCTACACCTTC. Translated, it gives CSSSLPHRDILAPLRCYTF.

The CDR3, as DNA: TGTGCCAGCAGAACAGGGGCATCCTACGAGCAGTACTTC. Its protein product is CASRTGASYEQYF. The gene calls are TRBV28 and TRBJ2-7; 7 bases are shared with TRBD1. Trimming took 6 bases from V and 1 from J; bases not matched to a gene: 3. Looked up from germline, CDR1 is MDHEN and CDR2 is SYDVKM. This CDR3 has 13 amino acids.

The rearrangement joins TRBV9 to TRBJ2-3; tentatively, D is TRBD2 (5 bases). V was cut by 0 bases and J by 0 bases, with 14 bases left in between. CDR3 length: 17 residues. The germline V gene has CDR1 SGDLS and CDR2 YYNGEE. CDR3 residues: CASSVAVSGASTDTQYF. The CDR3 DNA sequence: TGTGCCAGCAGCGTAGCTGTCAGCGGAGCTAGCACAGATACGCAGTATTTT.

CDR3 amino acids: CAGAGVSTGEQFF. CDR3 nucleotide sequence: TGTGCCGGCGCGGGTGTATCGACTGGTGAGCAGTTCTTC. The chain links TRBV10-3 to TRBJ2-1, with D possibly being TRBD2 (5 bases). The CDR3 contains 13 residues. The V gene lost 11 bases and the J gene lost 9 bases, with 20 bases spanning the gap. The germline V gene has CDR1 ENHRY and CDR2 SYGVKD.

The chain couples TRBV5-1 to TRBJ2-2, with D hard to call. This CDR3 is 14 amino acids long. Trimming removed 3 bases from V and 7 bases from J, with 13 bases in between. Germline CDR1 is SGHRS and CDR2 is YFSETQ. DNA of the CDR3: TGCGCCAGCAGCTCTGCGTCCCAGGACGGGGAGCTGTTTTTT. Translated, it gives CASSSASQDGELFF.

The gene calls are TRBV7-2 and TRBJ2-7; the D gene is possibly TRBD2 (7 bases). Germline CDR1 reads SGHTA; CDR2 reads FQGNSA. The CDR3 sequence is 15 residues long. With 2 bases removed from V and 1 base from J, the gap between germline ends came to 12 bases. Here the CDR3 reads CASSLRGGYSYEQYF. For the CDR3, the DNA is TGTGCCAGCAGCTTACGCGGGGGCTATTCCTACGAGCAGTACTTC.

This clone was picked up a small number of times. The rearrangement links TRBV4-1 to TRBJ1-5; 10 bases are a match to TRBD1. Germline V gene data show CDR1 as MGHRA and CDR2 as YSYEKL. J gave up 4 bases and V 1 base, and 4 bases lay outside the gene matches. The CDR3 runs to 16 residues. CDR3 loop: CASSQAPDRGNQPQHF. The DNA of the CDR3 is TGCGCCAGCAGCCAAGCCCCGGACAGGGGGAATCAGCCCCAGCATTTT.

This clone has just a few counts. V and J are TRBV14 and TRBJ1-2; unclear D gene. V was cut by 0 bases and J by 4 bases, with 12 bases left in between. Germline loops: CDR1 SGHDN, CDR2 FVKESK. This CDR3 has 15 amino acids. Here the CDR3 DNA reads TGTGCCAGCAGCCAAGATGGCCGGAGGTCCTATGGCTACACCTTC. Translation gives CASSQDGRRSYGYTF.

This clone was counted a few times. This rearrangement joins TRBV4-1 to TRBJ1-1, with D perhaps TRBD1 (5 bases). V shed 6 bases and J shed 4 bases, with 15 bases lying between them. The CDR3 consists of 14 residues. Germline CDR1 and CDR2: MGHRA and YSYEKL. The CDR3 loop is CASRGSFGATEAFF. The DNA for the CDR3 is TGCGCCAGCAGAGGCTCCTTTGGGGCCACTGAAGCTTTCTTT.

This clone was detected a few times. The J gene is TRBJ1-2, the V gene TRBV6-1; 9 bases match TRBD1. This CDR3 has 14 residues. Germline V gene sequence: CDR1 MNHNS, CDR2 SASEGT. V lost 8 bases, J lost 4 bases, and 8 bases stayed unmatched. CDR3 sequence: CASLYRGLGYGYTF. CDR3 sequence (DNA): TGTGCCAGCCTCTACAGGGGGCTAGGCTATGGCTACACCTTC.

The rearrangement uses TRBV5-1 and TRBJ2-7; D might be TRBD1 (6 bases). Germline CDR1 and CDR2: SGHRS and YFSETQ. This CDR3 region has 13 residues. V was clipped by 0 bases and J by 9 bases, with 13 bases between them. The CDR3 sequence: CASSLGDTSVQYF. CDR3 sequence (DNA): TGCGCCAGCAGCTTGGGGGACACCTCGGTGCAGTACTTC.

This CDR3 is CATSRDGRDGSYEQYF. The DNA of the CDR3 is TGTGCCACCAGCAGAGATGGGAGGGACGGCTCCTACGAGCAGTACTTC. The genes are TRBV15 and TRBJ2-7; the match to TRBD2 covers 7 bases. Trimming took 0 bases from V and 0 from J; bases not matched to a gene: 5. CDR3 length equals 16 residues. Germline values: CDR1 LNHNV, CDR2 YYDKDF (reference sequence).

The chain carries TRBV5-1 and TRBJ1-3; possible D gene TRBD1, 5 bases. Germline V gene lookup returns CDR1 SGHRS and CDR2 YFSETQ. CDR3 length: 16 residues. The germline V and J ends were trimmed by 7 bases and 0 bases, with 17 bases remaining between them. The CDR3 DNA is TGCGCCAGCCGCCAGAGTGGGGCTTTCTCTGGAAACACCATATATTTT. This translates into CASRQSGAFSGNTIYF.

The chain uses TRBV29-1 and TRBJ1-1, with TRBD1 matching 7 bases. CDR1 and CDR2 (germline): SQVTM, ANQGSEA. The CDR3 is made up of 13 amino acids. With V trimmed by 7 bases and J by 1 base, 6 bases remained unmatched. DNA of the CDR3: TGCAGCGCTACTGGACAGGCGAACACTGAAGCTTTCTTT. It yields the protein CSATGQANTEAFF. The full variable domain, rest sourced from reference TRBV29-1 and TRBJ1-1, is SAVISQKPSRDICQRGTSLTIQCQVDSQVTMMFWYRQQPGQSLTLIATANQGSEATYESGFVIDKFPISRPNLTFSTLTVSNMSPEDSSIYLCSATGQANTEAFFGQGTRLTVV.

V and J are TRBV7-2 and TRBJ2-3; D is perhaps TRBD2 (7 bases). This CDR3 is built from 16 residues. Trimming shortened V by 5 bases and J by 5 bases, and 20 bases separated the two germline ends. Germline V gene sequence: CDR1 SGHTA, CDR2 FQGNSA. The CDR3 region has the DNA TGTGCCAGCAGCCAGTTCGCCGGGGGCGGGGGAGATACGCAGTATTTT. Translating gives CASSQFAGGGGDTQYF.

This clone was counted only a few times. In DNA, the CDR3 is TGTGCCAGCAGCTTGGGAGGGGTTGCACAGCCCCAGCATTTT. Translated, it gives CASSLGGVAQPQHF. The rearrangement links TRBV7-2 to TRBJ1-5, with D possibly being TRBD1 (5 bases). Germline values: CDR1 SGHTA, CDR2 FQGNSA. Between the trimmed V and J ends, which lost 3 bases and 7 bases, there was a span of 13 bases. This CDR3 contains 14 residues.

The gene calls are TRBV19 and TRBJ1-1; D perhaps matches TRBD1 (5 bases). Trimming took 8 bases from V and 1 from J, leaving 14 bases between them. The V gene's germline CDR1 is LNHDA and CDR2 SQIVND (reference sequence). The CDR3 loop spans 14 amino acids. In DNA form, the CDR3 reads TGTGCCAGTGTTAGGGGACTGGCGAACACTGAAGCTTTCTTT. Amino acids: CASVRGLANTEAFF.

This clone was counted once. This chain uses TRBV19 with TRBJ2-7; D might be TRBD1 (6 bases). V gave up 4 bases and J gave up 3 bases, with 13 bases separating them. This CDR3 is 14 amino acids long. Germline V gene data show CDR1 as LNHDA and CDR2 as SQIVND (reference sequence). CDR3 DNA: TGTGCCAGTAGTAACTTCGGACAGCTCTACGAGCAGTACTTC. Its translation: CASSNFGQLYEQYF.

This clone was found a few times. The chain recombines TRBV2 with TRBJ2-7; TRBD2 agrees at 7 bases. The CDR3 has 17 residues. CDR1 is SNHLY and CDR2 is FYNNEI in the germline V gene. V gave up 3 bases and J gave up 3 bases; unmatched junction bases: 14. The CDR3 region has the DNA TGTGCCAGCAGTGATAGTGGTACAAGCGGGGTCATCTACGAGCAGTACTTC. Translating it yields CASSDSGTSGVIYEQYF. The variable domain in full, with the rest retrieved from reference TRBV2 and TRBJ2-7, is EPEVTQTPSHQVTQMGQEVILRCVPISNHLYFYWYRQILGQKVEFLVSFYNNEISEKSEIFDDQFSVERPDGSNFTLKIRSTKLEDSAMYFCASSDSGTSGVIYEQYFGPGTRLTVT.